This TCR beta chain was sequenced during a study of PD-L1 blockade in urothelial cancer. Overall study findings and caveats: By 3 weeks, tumor-associated blood clones had expanded more in durable-benefit patients. The study used one FFPE tumor sample per patient, not collected right before treatment.

This clone has only a few counts. The antigen remains undetermined. FFPE tumor DNA was quantified using amplified housekeeping genes. The method was immunoSEQ multiplex PCR; TCRdb's version includes in-frame clones alone and lacks a portion of them. The sample consists of several hundred clones, 30% to 35% of them appearing once. From germline, CDR1 is MDHEN and CDR2 SYDVKM. This CDR3 contains 12 residues. With 4 bases removed from V and 5 bases from J, the gap between germline ends came to 5 bases. The specimen was tumor tissue, collected before atezolizumab (anti-PD-L1) treatment. This chain joins TRBV28 and TRBJ2-2, with no clear D. The sequence was collected from a man aged 55 to 70 with urothelial cancer. The DNA for the CDR3 is TGTGCCAGCAGTTCCGGGACCGGGGAGCTGTTTTTT. It is translated as CASSSGTGELFF.